A single sample gave rise to the 27 T cell receptor beta chains below, sequenced in a study of beta chain features in type 1 diabetes. Of the isolated RNA, all was reverse transcribed, and so the sequenced material was expressed TCRB transcripts. Assay used: immunoSEQ multiplex PCR; TCRdb lists only in-frame clones, some missing. The sample shows under 900,000 clones, around a sixth of them seen only once. Input material: naive CD4+ T cells from blood. The receptors were gathered from a woman aged 18-29 years in good health.

This clone is a singleton in its sample. This rearrangement joins TRBV9 to TRBJ1-1; D might be TRBD1 (5 bases). Germline lookup yields CDR1 SGDLS and CDR2 YYNGEE. V lost 4 bases, J lost 4 bases, and 14 bases lay in between. This CDR3 region has 14 residues. CDR3 in amino acids: CASSLEGFGTEAFF. The CDR3 DNA reads TGTGCCAGCAGCTTAGAGGGGTTCGGCACTGAAGCTTTCTTT.

The table lists this clone with a few counts. The chain combines TRBV10-3 with TRBJ1-2, with D uncertain. Germline lookup yields CDR1 ENHRY and CDR2 SYGVKD. CDR3 length: 13 residues. Trimming left V 5 bases short and J 6 bases short, with 13 bases between. The CDR3 region is CAISSYGVDGYTF. The CDR3 DNA follows: TGTGCCATCAGTTCTTACGGTGTCGATGGCTACACCTTC.

The V call is TRBV28, the J call TRBJ2-3; no definite D call. Trimming cost V 3 bases and J 4 bases, with 8 bases left between them. This CDR3 comprises 13 residues. CDR1 is MDHEN, CDR2 SYDVKM, per germline. DNA of the CDR3: TGTGCCAGCAGTTTGGGGTTCCCAGATACGCAGTATTTT. This sequence encodes CASSLGFPDTQYF. Complete variable domain (other parts from reference TRBV28 and TRBJ2-3): DVKVTQSSRYLVKRTGEKVFLECVQDMDHENMFWYRQDPGLGLRLIYFSYDVKMKEKGDIPEGYSVSREKKERFSLILESASTNQTSMYLCASSLGFPDTQYFGPGTRLTVL.

This clone was counted between two and nine times. The chain has TRBV7-6 and TRBJ2-5; TRBD1 matches 7 bases. Germline assignment: CDR1 SGHVS and CDR2 FNYEAQ. The CDR3 runs 16 residues. J gave up 4 bases and V 2 bases, and 10 bases lay outside the gene matches. CDR3 region: CASSLMTGFTRETQYF. In nucleotides, the CDR3 is TGTGCCAGCAGCTTAATGACAGGGTTCACAAGAGAGACCCAGTACTTC.

This clone was detected a few times. The rearrangement links TRBV9 to TRBJ1-2; no firm D call. The CDR3 is 14 amino acids. CDR1 and CDR2 from the germline V gene are SGDLS and YYNGEE. Trimming left V 0 bases short and J 0 bases short, with 6 bases between. The CDR3 sequence: CASSVGGSNYGYTF. CDR3 coding DNA: TGTGCCAGCAGCGTAGGGGGATCTAACTATGGCTACACCTTC.

The CDR3 region is CASSLAAGTYNEQFF. CDR3 DNA sequence: TGCGCCAGCAGCCTGGCCGCCGGGACATACAATGAGCAGTTCTTC. The rearrangement uses TRBV5-1 and TRBJ2-1, with TRBD1 as a possible D gene (6 bases). The CDR3 has 15 residues. Looked up from germline, CDR1 is SGHRS and CDR2 is YFSETQ. The germline V and J ends were trimmed by 4 bases and 4 bases, with 15 bases remaining between them.

In its sample, this clone was seen a few times. The chain joins TRBV4-2 to TRBJ2-7; the match to TRBD2 covers 8 bases. The ends lost 0 bases at V and 7 bases at J; junction bases unmatched: 14. This CDR3 spans 17 amino acids. Germline V CDR1 and CDR2: LGHNA, YNFKEQ. In DNA form, the CDR3 reads TGTGCCAGCAGCCAAGATCGCGGTCCAGCGGGAGAGGGGGAGCAGTACTTC. Translating it yields CASSQDRGPAGEGEQYF.

The rearrangement joins TRBV11-2 to TRBJ2-2; 8 bases are a match to TRBD1. This CDR3 contains 14 residues. The V gene end was trimmed by 6 bases and the J gene end by 7 bases; junction bases not matched to a gene: 7. Per the germline V gene, CDR1 is SGHAT and CDR2 is FQNNGV. The CDR3 loop reads CASRFQQGGGELFF. CDR3 DNA: TGTGCCAGCAGATTTCAACAGGGGGGCGGGGAGCTGTTTTTT.

This clone showed up just a few times. The chain has TRBV18 and TRBJ1-1; TRBD1 matches at 9 bases. The germline V gene has CDR1 KGHSH and CDR2 LQKENI. V lost 4 bases, J lost 5 bases, and 11 bases stayed unmatched. The CDR3 extends over 16 amino acids. The CDR3 nucleotides read TGTGCCAGCTCACTAAGAGGGGGGACAGGGAAAACTGAAGCTTTCTTT. It translates to CASSLRGGTGKTEAFF.

On this clone: The sample has other DNA sequences that encode this CDR3 too. J is TRBJ2-2 and V is TRBV27, with D hard to call. The CDR3 runs to 13 residues. V lost 2 bases to trimming and J lost 2 bases, with 3 bases between them. Germline CDR1 reads MNHEY; CDR2 reads SMNVEV (reference sequence). CDR3 nucleotides: TGTGCCAGCAGTTTACCTAACACCGGGGAGCTGTTTTTT. Translated, it gives CASSLPNTGELFF.

Only one count was recorded for this clone. V gene TRBV7-3 combines with J gene TRBJ1-2; 9 nucleotides line up with TRBD1. After removal of 5 bases from V and 4 bases from J, the junction contained 11 bases not matched to a gene. Germline CDR1 and CDR2: SGHTA and FQGTGA. The CDR3 is made up of 16 amino acids. CDR3 DNA sequence: TGTGCCAGCAGCCCCGGGAGGGACAGGGCCATCTATGGCTACACCTTC. As protein: CASSPGRDRAIYGYTF.

This clone came up a few times. The rearrangement links TRBV7-2 to TRBJ2-1; TRBD2 agrees at 7 bases. The CDR3 is 15 residues long. Looked up from germline, CDR1 is SGHTA and CDR2 is FQGNSA. J was trimmed by 7 bases and V by 1 base; bases with no gene match: 7. Written as DNA, the CDR3 is TGTGCCAGCAGCTTAGGAGCGGGATGGGGGAATGAGCAGTTCTTC. Amino acids: CASSLGAGWGNEQFF.

As DNA, the CDR3 is TGTGCCAGCAGTTTCGGAGGAGTTAATGAAAAACTGTTTTTT. This sequence encodes CASSFGGVNEKLFF. The chain couples TRBV28 to TRBJ1-4; no firm D call. The CDR3 is 14 amino acids. The ends were cut back, 3 bases at V and 4 bases at J, with 9 bases in the middle. The germline V gene encodes CDR1 MDHEN and CDR2 SYDVKM.

This clone turned up a few times. Additional DNA sequences in this sample encode the identical CDR3. This sequence joins TRBV5-1 and TRBJ2-1; D gene uncertain. V lost 0 bases and J 2 bases, leaving 6 bases between the germline ends. The germline V gene has CDR1 SGHRS and CDR2 YFSETQ. The CDR3 runs 14 residues. CDR3 coding DNA: TGCGCCAGCAGCTTGGGCCAAACCTACAATGAGCAGTTCTTC. Residues: CASSLGQTYNEQFF.

This clone was found a few times. The J gene is TRBJ1-2, the V gene TRBV6-1, with a possible D match to TRBD1 (6 bases). This CDR3 contains 12 residues. Germline V gene data show CDR1 as MNHNS and CDR2 as SASEGT. Trimming shortened V by 9 bases and J by 6 bases, and 14 bases separated the two germline ends. CDR3 protein: CASSGTSHGYTF. DNA for the CDR3: TGTGCCAGTTCGGGGACAAGCCATGGCTACACCTTC.

On this clone: One end of the junction fails to match germline, which may point to a read error. The J gene is TRBJ2-7, the V gene TRBV6-1; 8 bases map to TRBD1. Germline V gene lookup returns CDR1 MNHNS and CDR2 SASEGT. There are 17 residues in the CDR3. DNA of the CDR3: TGTGCCATCAGTGTGACCCGCGGACAGGGTATTTTGTACGAGCAGTACTTC. Translating it yields CAISVTRGQGILYEQYF.

This clone was observed a handful of times. V usage is TRBV7-3 and J usage is TRBJ2-1; D not resolved. Trimming took off 5 bases at V and 10 bases at J, with 6 bases between the two ends. CDR3 length: 10 residues. From germline, CDR1 is SGHTA and CDR2 FQGTGA. The CDR3 reads CASSRIEQFF. The CDR3 DNA reads TGTGCCAGCAGCCGAATCGAGCAGTTCTTC.

This clone was detected a few times. Other DNA sequences in the same sample also yield this CDR3. The rearrangement joins TRBV7-2 to TRBJ1-5, with D hard to call. The CDR3 has 12 amino acids. Germline V gives CDR1 SGHTA, CDR2 FQGNSA. The V end was cut by 3 bases, the J end by 7 bases, with 7 bases between. As DNA, the CDR3 is TGTGCCAGCAGCTTGGTTGCGCAGCCCCAGCATTTT. This encodes CASSLVAQPQHF.

V usage is TRBV6-5 and J usage is TRBJ2-3, with TRBD2 matching 7 bases. J gave up 7 bases and V 5 bases, and 6 bases lay outside the gene matches. The CDR3 sequence is 13 residues long. CDR1 and CDR2 from the germline V gene are MNHEY and SVGAGI. CDR3 amino acids: CASSPGTTHTQYF. The CDR3 nucleotides are TGTGCCAGCAGTCCTGGGACTACTCATACGCAGTATTTT.

A note on this clone: Other DNA sequences within the sample encode an identical CDR3. The CDR3 here is CASSLTGGLADTQYF. The CDR3 DNA follows: TGTGCCAGCAGCCTGACAGGGGGTCTCGCGGATACGCAGTATTTT. This chain joins TRBV7-2 and TRBJ2-3, with 9 bases lining up with TRBD1. The trim removed 5 bases at V and 6 bases at J, leaving 9 bases unmatched. The CDR3 sequence is 15 residues long. Germline V gene data show CDR1 as SGHTA and CDR2 as FQGNSA.

In this sample, this clone turned up a few times. The chain joins TRBV28 to TRBJ1-3; possible D gene TRBD1, 6 bases. V gave up 4 bases and J gave up 0 bases, with 13 bases separating them. Per the germline V gene, CDR1 is MDHEN and CDR2 is SYDVKM. The CDR3 length is 16 residues. The CDR3 DNA follows: TGTGCCAGCAGTTCTTGGCAGGGGAGCTCTGGAAACACCATATATTTT. Its protein product is CASSSWQGSSGNTIYF.

V is TRBV4-3 and J is TRBJ1-3; 7 bases are shared with TRBD1. CDR3 length: 15 residues. Germline V gene lookup returns CDR1 LGHNA and CDR2 YSLEER. With 2 bases clipped from V and 4 bases from J, the junction kept 5 bases outside the gene matches. CDR3 sequence (DNA): TGCGCCAGCAGCCAATCCACAGGGGCGGGAAACACCATATATTTT. This translates into CASSQSTGAGNTIYF.

A few counts support this clone. The chain is built from TRBV9 and TRBJ2-2; D is perhaps TRBD1 (5 bases). Germline CDR1 SGDLS, CDR2 YYNGEE. The CDR3 contains 16 residues. With 0 bases removed from V and 5 bases from J, the gap between germline ends came to 14 bases. The CDR3 here is CASSVGTRVYTGELFF. CDR3 in DNA: TGTGCCAGCAGCGTAGGGACACGGGTTTATACCGGGGAGCTGTTTTTT.

This clone has just a few counts. V gene TRBV29-1 combines with J gene TRBJ2-7, with D perhaps matching TRBD2 (6 bases). V dropped 4 bases and J dropped 7 bases, with 17 bases sitting between them. Germline CDR1 and CDR2: SQVTM and ANQGSEA. The CDR3 sequence is 13 residues long. The CDR3 protein is CSVASGGAGEQYF. Here the CDR3 DNA reads TGCAGCGTTGCGAGTGGAGGGGCGGGGGAGCAGTACTTC.

This sequence joins TRBV10-3 and TRBJ2-3, with no clear D. Per the germline V gene, CDR1 is ENHRY and CDR2 is SYGVKD. CDR3 length: 14 amino acids. Trimming stripped 3 bases from V and 0 bases from J, with 7 bases between. CDR3 loop: CAISEWESTDTQYF. Written as DNA, the CDR3 is TGTGCCATCAGTGAATGGGAAAGCACAGATACGCAGTATTTT.

This chain joins TRBV6-1 and TRBJ2-2; D gene uncertain. V was trimmed by 5 bases and J by 8 bases, leaving 9 bases between them. Germline loops: CDR1 MNHNS, CDR2 SASEGT. The CDR3 totals 12 residues. The CDR3 sequence: CASSIYSGELFF. The CDR3 coding sequence is TGTGCCAGCAGTATCTACTCTGGGGAGCTGTTTTTT.

This clone was picked up a small number of times. V usage is TRBV7-2 and J usage is TRBJ2-1; D is unclear. The V and J ends lost 1 base and 7 bases respectively, with 8 bases between them. The CDR3 consists of 13 residues. Germline loops: CDR1 SGHTA, CDR2 FQGNSA. The CDR3 DNA sequence: TGTGCCAGCAGCTTAGGGGTCGGTAATGAGCAGTTCTTC. Its translation: CASSLGVGNEQFF.